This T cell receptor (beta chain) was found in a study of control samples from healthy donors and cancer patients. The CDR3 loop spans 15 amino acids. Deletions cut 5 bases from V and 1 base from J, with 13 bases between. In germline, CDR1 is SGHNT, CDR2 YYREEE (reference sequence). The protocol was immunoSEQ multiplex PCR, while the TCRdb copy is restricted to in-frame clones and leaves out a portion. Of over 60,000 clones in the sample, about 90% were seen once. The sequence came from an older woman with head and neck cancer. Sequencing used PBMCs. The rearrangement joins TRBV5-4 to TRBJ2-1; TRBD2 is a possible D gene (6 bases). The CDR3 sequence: CASRTDYVSYNEQFF. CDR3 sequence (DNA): TGTGCCAGCAGAACGGACTATGTATCCTACAATGAGCAGTTCTTC.